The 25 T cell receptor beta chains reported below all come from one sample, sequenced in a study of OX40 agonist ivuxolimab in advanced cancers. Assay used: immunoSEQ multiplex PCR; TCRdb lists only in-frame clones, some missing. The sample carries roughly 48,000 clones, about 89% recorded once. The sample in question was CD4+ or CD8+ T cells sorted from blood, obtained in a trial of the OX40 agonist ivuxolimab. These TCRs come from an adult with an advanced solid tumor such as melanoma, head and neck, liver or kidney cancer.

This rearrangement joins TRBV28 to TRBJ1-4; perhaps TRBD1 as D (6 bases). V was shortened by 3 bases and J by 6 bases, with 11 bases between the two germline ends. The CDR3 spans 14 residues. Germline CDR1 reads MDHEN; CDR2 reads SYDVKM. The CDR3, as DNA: TGTGCCAGCAGTTTTAACGAGGGGGATGAAAAACTGTTTTTT. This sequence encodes CASSFNEGDEKLFF.

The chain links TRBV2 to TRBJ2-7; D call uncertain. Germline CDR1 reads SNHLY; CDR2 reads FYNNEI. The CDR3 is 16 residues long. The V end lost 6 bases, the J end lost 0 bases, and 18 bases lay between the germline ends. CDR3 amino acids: CASSDGRTASSYEQYF. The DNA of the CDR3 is TGTGCCAGCAGCGATGGGCGGACGGCGAGCTCCTACGAGCAGTACTTC.

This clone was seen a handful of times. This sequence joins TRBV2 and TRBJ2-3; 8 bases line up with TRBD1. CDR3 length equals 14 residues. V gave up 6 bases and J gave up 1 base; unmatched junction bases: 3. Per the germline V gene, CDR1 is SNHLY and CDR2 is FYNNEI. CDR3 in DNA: TGTGCCAGCAGCCTGACAGGGGGCACAGATACGCAGTATTTT. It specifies CASSLTGGTDTQYF.

Here the CDR3 reads CASSYSARASYEQYF. The CDR3 nucleotides read TGTGCCAGCAGTTACTCGGCTAGAGCCTCCTACGAGCAGTACTTC. The rearrangement links TRBV6-5 to TRBJ2-7; D gene unclear. Germline CDR1 is MNHEY and CDR2 is SVGAGI. V lost 0 bases and J lost 0, with 9 bases in between. The CDR3 is made up of 15 amino acids.

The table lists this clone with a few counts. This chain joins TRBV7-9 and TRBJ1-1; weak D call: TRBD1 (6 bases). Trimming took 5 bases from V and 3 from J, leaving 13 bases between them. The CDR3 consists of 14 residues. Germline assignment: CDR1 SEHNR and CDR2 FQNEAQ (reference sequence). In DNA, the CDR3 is TGTGCCAGCAGCAGGACAGATATCGACACTGAAGCTTTCTTT. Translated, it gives CASSRTDIDTEAFF.

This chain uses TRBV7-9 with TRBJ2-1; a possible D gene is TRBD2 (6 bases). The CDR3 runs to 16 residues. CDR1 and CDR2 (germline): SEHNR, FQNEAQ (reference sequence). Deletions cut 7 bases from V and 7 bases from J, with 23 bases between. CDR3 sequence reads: CASTGSGWAGENEQFF. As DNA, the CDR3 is TGTGCCAGCACCGGAAGCGGGTGGGCAGGAGAGAATGAGCAGTTCTTC. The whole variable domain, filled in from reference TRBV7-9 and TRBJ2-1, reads DTGVSQNPRHKITKRGQNVTFRCDPISEHNRLYWYRQTLGQGPEFLTYFQNEAQLEKSRLLSDRFSAERPKGSFSTLEIQRTEQGDSAMYLCASTGSGWAGENEQFFGPGTRLTVL.

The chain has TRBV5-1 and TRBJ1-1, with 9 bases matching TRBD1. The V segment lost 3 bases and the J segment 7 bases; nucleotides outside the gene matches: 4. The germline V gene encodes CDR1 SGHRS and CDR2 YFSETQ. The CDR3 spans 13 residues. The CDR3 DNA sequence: TGCGCCAGCAGCTGGGGACAGGGCTTTGAAGCTTTCTTT. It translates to CASSWGQGFEAFF.

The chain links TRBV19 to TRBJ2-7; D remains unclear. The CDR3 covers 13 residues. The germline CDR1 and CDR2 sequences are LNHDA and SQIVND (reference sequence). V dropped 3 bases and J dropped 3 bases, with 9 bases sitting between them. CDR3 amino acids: CASSMVSGYEQYF. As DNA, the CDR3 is TGTGCCAGTAGTATGGTGTCGGGCTACGAGCAGTACTTC.

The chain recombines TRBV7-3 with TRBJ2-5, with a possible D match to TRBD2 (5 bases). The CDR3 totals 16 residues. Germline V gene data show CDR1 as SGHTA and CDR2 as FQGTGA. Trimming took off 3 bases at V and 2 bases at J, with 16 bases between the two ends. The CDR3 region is CASSLTGIGLQETQYF. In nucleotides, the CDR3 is TGTGCCAGCAGCTTGACCGGGATAGGCCTACAAGAGACCCAGTACTTC.

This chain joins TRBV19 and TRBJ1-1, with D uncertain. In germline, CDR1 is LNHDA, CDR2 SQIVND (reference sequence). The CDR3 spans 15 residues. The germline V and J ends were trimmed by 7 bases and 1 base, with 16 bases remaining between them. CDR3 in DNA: TGTGCCAGTAACCGACCGGACGGAGGGAACACTGAAGCTTTCTTT. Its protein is CASNRPDGGNTEAFF.

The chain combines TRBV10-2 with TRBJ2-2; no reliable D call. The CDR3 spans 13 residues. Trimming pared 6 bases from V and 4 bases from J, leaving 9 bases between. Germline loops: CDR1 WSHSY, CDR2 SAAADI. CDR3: CASSAPGTGELFF. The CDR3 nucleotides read TGCGCCAGCAGCGCCCCGGGCACCGGGGAGCTGTTTTTT.

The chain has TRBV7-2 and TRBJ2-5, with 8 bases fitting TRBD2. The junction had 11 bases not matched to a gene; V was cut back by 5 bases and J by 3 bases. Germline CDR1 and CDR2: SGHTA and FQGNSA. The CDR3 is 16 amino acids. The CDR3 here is CASSNTGGGIKETQYF. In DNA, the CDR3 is TGTGCCAGCAGCAACACGGGCGGGGGGATTAAAGAGACCCAGTACTTC.

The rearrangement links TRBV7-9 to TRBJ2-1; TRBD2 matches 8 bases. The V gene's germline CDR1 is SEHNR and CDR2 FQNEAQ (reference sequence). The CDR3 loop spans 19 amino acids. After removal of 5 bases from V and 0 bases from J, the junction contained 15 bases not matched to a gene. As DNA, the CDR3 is TGTGCCAGCAGCCCTCCGGAGACTAGCGCAAAGGCCTCCTACAATGAGCAGTTCTTC. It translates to CASSPPETSAKASYNEQFF. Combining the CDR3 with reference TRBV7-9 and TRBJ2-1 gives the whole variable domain DTGVSQNPRHKITKRGQNVTFRCDPISEHNRLYWYRQTLGQGPEFLTYFQNEAQLEKSRLLSDRFSAERPKGSFSTLEIQRTEQGDSAMYLCASSPPETSAKASYNEQFFGPGTRLTVL.

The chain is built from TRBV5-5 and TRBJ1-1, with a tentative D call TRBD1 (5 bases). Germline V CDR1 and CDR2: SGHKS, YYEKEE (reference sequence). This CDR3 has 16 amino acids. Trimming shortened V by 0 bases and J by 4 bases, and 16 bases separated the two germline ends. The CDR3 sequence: CASSLGLAGVGTEAFF. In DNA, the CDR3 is TGTGCCAGCAGCTTGGGCCTCGCGGGGGTTGGCACTGAAGCTTTCTTT.

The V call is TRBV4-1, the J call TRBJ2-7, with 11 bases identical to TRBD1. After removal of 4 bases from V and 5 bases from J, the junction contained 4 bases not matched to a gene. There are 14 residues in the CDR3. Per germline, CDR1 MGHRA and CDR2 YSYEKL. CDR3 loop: CASSPGQGVDEQYF. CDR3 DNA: TGCGCCAGCAGCCCGGGACAGGGGGTGGACGAGCAGTACTTC.

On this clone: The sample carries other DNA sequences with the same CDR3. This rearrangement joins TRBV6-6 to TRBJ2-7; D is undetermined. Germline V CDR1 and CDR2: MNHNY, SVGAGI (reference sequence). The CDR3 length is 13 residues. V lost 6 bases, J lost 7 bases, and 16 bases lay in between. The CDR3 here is CASSVGLLGEQYF. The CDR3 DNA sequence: TGTGCCAGCAGCGTCGGCTTGCTGGGGGAGCAGTACTTC.

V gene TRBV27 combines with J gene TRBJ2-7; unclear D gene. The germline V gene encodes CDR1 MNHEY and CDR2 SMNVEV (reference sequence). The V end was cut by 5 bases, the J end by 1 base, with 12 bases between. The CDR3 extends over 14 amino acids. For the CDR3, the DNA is TGTGCCAGCAGTCTAAACTGGGGATCCTACGAGCAGTACTTC. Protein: CASSLNWGSYEQYF.

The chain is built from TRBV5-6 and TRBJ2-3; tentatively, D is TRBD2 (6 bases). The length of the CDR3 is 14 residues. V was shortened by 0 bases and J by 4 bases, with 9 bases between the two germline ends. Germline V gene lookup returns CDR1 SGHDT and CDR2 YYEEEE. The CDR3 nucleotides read TGTGCCAGCAGCTTGGAAGGCGGGGCAGATACGCAGTATTTT. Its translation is CASSLEGGADTQYF. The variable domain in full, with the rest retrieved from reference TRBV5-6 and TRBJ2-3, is DAGVTQSPTHLIKTRGQQVTLRCSPKSGHDTVSWYQQALGQGPQFIFQYYEEEERQRGNFPDRFSGHQFPNYSSELNVNALLLGDSALYLCASSLEGGADTQYFGPGTRLTVL.

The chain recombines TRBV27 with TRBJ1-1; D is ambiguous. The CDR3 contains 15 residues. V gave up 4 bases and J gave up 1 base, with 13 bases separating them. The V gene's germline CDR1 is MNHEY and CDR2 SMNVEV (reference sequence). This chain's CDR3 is CASSYFQGGNTEAFF. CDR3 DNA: TGTGCCAGCAGTTACTTCCAAGGAGGGAACACTGAAGCTTTCTTT.

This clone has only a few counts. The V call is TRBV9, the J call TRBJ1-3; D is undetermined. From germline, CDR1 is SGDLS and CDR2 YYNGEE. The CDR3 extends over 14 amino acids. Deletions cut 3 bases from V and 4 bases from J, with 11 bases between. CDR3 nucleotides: TGTGCCAGCAGCGGGACCTACGCGGGAAACACCATATATTTT. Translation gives CASSGTYAGNTIYF.

The DNA of the CDR3 is TGTGCCAGTAGTATAGGGAGCTTACTAGCGGGATTCACAGATACGCAGTATTTT. Encoded protein: CASSIGSLLAGFTDTQYF. This chain links TRBV19 with TRBJ2-3; 10 bases fit TRBD2. After removal of 1 base from V and 2 bases from J, the junction contained 9 bases not matched to a gene. Germline V gives CDR1 LNHDA, CDR2 SQIVND (reference sequence). CDR3 length equals 18 residues.

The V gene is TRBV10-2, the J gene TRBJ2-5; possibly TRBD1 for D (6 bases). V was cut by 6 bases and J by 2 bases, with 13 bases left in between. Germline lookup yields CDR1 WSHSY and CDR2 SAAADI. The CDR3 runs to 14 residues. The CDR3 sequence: CASSEGHKQETQYF. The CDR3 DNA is TGCGCCAGCAGCGAGGGACACAAACAAGAGACCCAGTACTTC.

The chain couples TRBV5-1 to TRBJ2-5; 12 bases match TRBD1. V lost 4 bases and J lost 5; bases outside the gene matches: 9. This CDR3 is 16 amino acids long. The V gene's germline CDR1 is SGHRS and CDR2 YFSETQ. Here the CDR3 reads CASSPGTGGAEETQYF. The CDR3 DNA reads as TGCGCCAGCAGCCCCGGGACAGGGGGCGCTGAGGAGACCCAGTACTTC.

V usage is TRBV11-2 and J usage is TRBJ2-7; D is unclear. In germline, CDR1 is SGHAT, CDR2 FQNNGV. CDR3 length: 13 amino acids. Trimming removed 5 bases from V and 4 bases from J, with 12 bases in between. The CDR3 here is CASSPRRAYEQYF. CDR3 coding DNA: TGTGCCAGCAGCCCCCGAAGGGCTTACGAGCAGTACTTC.

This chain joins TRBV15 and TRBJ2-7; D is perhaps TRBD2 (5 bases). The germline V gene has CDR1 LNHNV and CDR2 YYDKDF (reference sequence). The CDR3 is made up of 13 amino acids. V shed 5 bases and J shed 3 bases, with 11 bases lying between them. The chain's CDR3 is CATSEIAGYEQYF. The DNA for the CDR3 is TGTGCCACCAGCGAGATCGCGGGCTACGAGCAGTACTTC.